The present T cell receptor (beta chain) was sequenced within a study of shared clonotypes between healthy human individuals. V was pared by 5 bases and J by 7 bases, with 6 bases of the junction left unmatched. Germline V lookup: CDR1 MDHEN, CDR2 SYDVKM. The length of the CDR3 is 14 residues. Recent vaccinations or acute infections were absent in the healthy HIV-negative adult donors. Produced via immunoSEQ multiplex PCR; TCRdb's table is partial and in-frame only. The profile shows hundreds of thousands of clones, 75% to 85% of them singletons. This clone was picked up many times. The sequence was collected from a middle-aged woman in good health. Some clones in this sample may be carry-over from other donors' samples. The chain recombines TRBV28 with TRBJ1-1, with 11 bases lining up with TRBD1. Sequenced input: PBMCs. The CDR3 loop reads CASSADRGRGEAFF. For the CDR3, the DNA is TGTGCCAGCAGTGCGGACAGGGGGCGGGGTGAAGCTTTCTTT.